This T cell receptor (beta chain) was captured by sequencing in a study of blood T cell repertoires in COVID-19. About the study: Collection of acute and convalescent COVID-19 samples took place in the United States, Italy and Spain. PBMCs, B-cell-depleted T cells, or T cells provided the cDNA or gDNA that made up the material.

Per the study methods: Nucleated cell number was recorded as an estimate derived from reference gene primer amplification. Here immunoSEQ multiplex PCR was the method, and the copy in TCRdb shows in-frame clones only, minus some. V and J calls and clone size follow that table, whereas D and trimming were derived from the DNA. The sample has about 270,000 clones, 80% to 90% seen once; the top ten hold 9.5% to 11%. The V gene's germline CDR1 is DFQATT and CDR2 SNEGSKA (reference sequence). Trimming at V came to 3 bases and at J to 0 bases, leaving 7 bases not matched to a gene. The CDR3 is 16 amino acids.

The receptor was derived from a woman between 65 and 79 years old with acute or convalescent COVID-19. The V and J genes are TRBV20-1 and TRBJ2-3; 9 nucleotides match TRBD2. Sequencing was done on a sample of peripheral blood. CDR3 in DNA: TGCAGTGCTAGTAGGGCCCTAGCGGGGAGCACAGATACGCAGTATTTT. Its translation: CSASRALAGSTDTQYF.